This record concerns one T cell receptor (beta chain) sequence. Its antigen is not identified. These data belong to a study of CD8+ T cells in alopecia areata. Broader study findings: Elevated clonality characterized lesional scalp relative to normal scalp, particularly in alopecia totalis/universalis.

RNA, once extracted, was reverse transcribed into cDNA for use as the sequencing template. Repertoires were generated with immunoSEQ multiplex PCR, while TCRdb's copy carries only in-frame clones and drops some. The sample lists about 140,000 clones; 55% were seen once. The CDR3 spans 15 residues. From germline, CDR1 is GTSNPN and CDR2 SVGIG (reference sequence). V was pared by 0 bases and J by 2 bases, with 4 bases of the junction left unmatched. The chain employs TRBV30 and TRBJ2-1; 7 positions match TRBD1. The sequence was collected from a human donor in good health. The sequencing input was CD4+ T cells sorted from blood. In DNA form, the CDR3 reads TGTGCCTGGAGTGTAACTACAGGGGCCTACAATGAGCAGTTCTTC. This gives the protein CAWSVTTGAYNEQFF.